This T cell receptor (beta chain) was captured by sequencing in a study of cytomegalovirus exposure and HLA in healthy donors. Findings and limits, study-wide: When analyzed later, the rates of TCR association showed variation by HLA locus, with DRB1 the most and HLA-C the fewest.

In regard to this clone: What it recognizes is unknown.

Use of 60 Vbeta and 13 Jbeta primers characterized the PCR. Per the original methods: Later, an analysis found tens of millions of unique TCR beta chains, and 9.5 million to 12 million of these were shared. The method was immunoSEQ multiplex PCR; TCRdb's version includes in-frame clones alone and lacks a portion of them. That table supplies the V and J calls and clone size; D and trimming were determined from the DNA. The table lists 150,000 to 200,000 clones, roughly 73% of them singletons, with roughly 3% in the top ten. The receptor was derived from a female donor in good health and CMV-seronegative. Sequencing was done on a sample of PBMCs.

The chain's CDR3 is CASKDSSGRAGANVLTF. Written as DNA, the CDR3 is TGTGCCAGCAAGGATTCTAGCGGGAGGGCTGGGGCCAACGTCCTGACTTTC. The rearrangement joins TRBV28 to TRBJ2-6, with 12 positions matching TRBD2. V dropped 7 bases and J dropped 2; count of bases not matched to a gene: 6. The V gene's germline CDR1 is MDHEN and CDR2 SYDVKM. This CDR3 spans 17 amino acids.